The rows below give T cell receptor beta chains drawn from one sample of a study of shared clonotypes between healthy human individuals. TCRdb keeps only in-frame clones here, not all; method: immunoSEQ multiplex PCR. The table shows roughly 2,000,000 clones, with about 93% occurring only once. Sequenced material: naive CD8+ T cells from PBMCs. These receptors came from a man aged 18 to 30 in good health. Some clones in this sample may be carry-over from other donors' samples. Each CDR3 is given with its conserved first and last residue. The order of the fields is J gene, clone size, D gene, V gene, CDR3 protein, CDR3 DNA. The D gene is left open where the match is weak. A row's size may be missing; if present it is once, few, many or a size class.

J: TRBJ1-1
size: .
D: .
V: TRBV6-6
CDR3: CASSESLNTEAFF
DNA: TGTGCCAGCAGTGAGTCCCTGAACACTGAAGCTTTCTTT

J: TRBJ2-7
size: .
D: TRBD2
V: TRBV6-5
CDR3: CASSGLAGREQYF
DNA: TGTGCCAGCAGCGGACTAGCGGGGAGGGAGCAGTACTTC

J: TRBJ2-6
size: .
D: .
V: TRBV9
CDR3: CASSVSPSSGANVLTF
DNA: TGTGCCAGCAGCGTCAGCCCGAGCTCTGGGGCCAACGTCCTGACTTTC

J: TRBJ2-7
size: .
D: TRBD2
V: TRBV9
CDR3: CASSVGTSGSEQYF
DNA: TGTGCCAGCAGCGTCGGGACTAGCGGGAGCGAGCAGTACTTC

J: TRBJ2-1
size: once
D: TRBD1
V: TRBV4-3
CDR3: CASSSTGSSYNEQFF
DNA: TGCGCCAGCAGTTCGACAGGGAGCTCCTACAATGAGCAGTTCTTC

J: TRBJ1-2
size: .
D: .
V: TRBV29-1
CDR3: CSIPGRGGGYTF
DNA: TGCAGCATACCGGGGAGGGGCGGAGGCTACACCTTC

J: TRBJ2-7
size: once
D: .
V: TRBV7-9
CDR3: CASSLVLAASSYEQYF
DNA: TGTGCCAGCAGCTTAGTGTTAGCGGCCAGCTCCTACGAGCAGTACTTC

J: TRBJ2-5
size: .
D: TRBD2
V: TRBV11-2
CDR3: CASIGRVQETQYF
DNA: TGTGCCAGCATTGGGAGGGTCCAAGAGACCCAGTACTTC

J: TRBJ1-2
size: .
D: .
V: TRBV29-1
CDR3: CSAPGPPNYGYTF
DNA: TGCAGCGCTCCCGGGCCTCCTAACTATGGCTACACCTTC

J: TRBJ2-1
size: .
D: TRBD2
V: TRBV6-5
CDR3: CASSYWGTSDNEQFF
DNA: TGTGCCAGCAGTTACTGGGGGACTAGCGACAATGAGCAGTTCTTC

J: TRBJ2-3
size: once
D: .
V: TRBV6-5
CDR3: CASSYSRAGDTQYF
DNA: TGTGCCAGCAGTTACTCGAGGGCGGGGGATACGCAGTATTTT

J: TRBJ2-5
size: .
D: TRBD1
V: TRBV28
CDR3: CASSLTTGSLETQYF
DNA: TGTGCCAGCAGTTTAACGACAGGGAGTTTGGAGACCCAGTACTTC

J: TRBJ2-5
size: .
D: .
V: TRBV19
CDR3: CASSIVAQETQYF
DNA: TGTGCCAGTAGTATAGTCGCCCAAGAGACCCAGTACTTC

J: TRBJ2-1
size: .
D: TRBD2
V: TRBV12-5
CDR3: CASGLVKAGGHQQFF
DNA: TGTGCTAGTGGTTTGGTAAAAGCGGGAGGGCACCAGCAGTTCTTC

J: TRBJ2-3
size: .
D: .
V: TRBV6-5
CDR3: CASSSPDTQYF
DNA: TGTGCCAGCAGCTCCCCGGATACGCAGTATTTT

J: TRBJ1-1
size: .
D: .
V: TRBV28
CDR3: CASSLRVKRTEAFF
DNA: TGTGCCAGCAGTCTCAGGGTTAAGCGCACTGAAGCTTTCTTT

J: TRBJ2-3
size: .
D: TRBD2
V: TRBV2
CDR3: CASSTGRGSTDTQYF
DNA: TGTGCCAGCAGCACTGGGCGGGGGAGCACAGATACGCAGTATTTT

J: TRBJ2-1
size: .
D: .
V: TRBV28
CDR3: CASSREGGAGESYNEQFF
DNA: TGTGCCAGCAGTCGCGAGGGGGGTGCGGGAGAGTCCTACAATGAGCAGTTCTTC

J: TRBJ2-1
size: .
D: .
V: TRBV27
CDR3: CASSLRGREQFF
DNA: TGTGCCAGCAGTTTGCGGGGACGGGAGCAGTTCTTC

J: TRBJ2-1
size: .
D: .
V: TRBV27
CDR3: CASSLSGHLTEQFF
DNA: TGTGCCAGCAGTTTATCGGGACACTTGACTGAGCAGTTCTTC

J: TRBJ2-1
size: .
D: TRBD2
V: TRBV9
CDR3: CASSVERSLAGARGEQFF
DNA: TGTGCCAGCAGCGTAGAGAGGTCCCTAGCGGGGGCCCGGGGGGAGCAGTTCTTC

J: TRBJ1-5
size: .
D: .
V: TRBV5-1
CDR3: CASSLRGGNQPQHF
DNA: TGCGCCAGCAGCTTAAGAGGCGGCAATCAGCCCCAGCATTTT

J: TRBJ1-1
size: .
D: .
V: TRBV5-6
CDR3: CASSGGGAGTEAFF
DNA: TGTGCCAGCAGCGGGGGAGGAGCAGGCACTGAAGCTTTCTTT

J: TRBJ2-2
size: once
D: .
V: TRBV29-1
CDR3: CSVGTVNTGELFF
DNA: TGCAGCGTCGGGACCGTGAACACCGGGGAGCTGTTTTTT

J: TRBJ2-1
size: .
D: TRBD2
V: TRBV4-1
CDR3: CASSQTQTSGTLDEQFF
DNA: TGCGCCAGCAGCCAAACCCAGACTAGCGGGACCTTGGATGAGCAGTTCTTC

J: TRBJ1-1
size: .
D: .
V: TRBV27
CDR3: CASSLPGTEAFF
DNA: TGTGCCAGCAGTTTGCCGGGGACTGAAGCTTTCTTT

J: TRBJ2-2
size: once
D: .
V: TRBV6-5
CDR3: CASSPTPNTGELFF
DNA: TGTGCCAGCAGCCCGACTCCGAACACCGGGGAGCTGTTTTTT

J: TRBJ2-7
size: .
D: .
V: TRBV29-1
CDR3: CSVLSGASNEQYF
DNA: TGCAGCGTTTTGTCGGGAGCCTCCAACGAGCAGTACTTC

J: TRBJ2-7
size: once
D: .
V: TRBV7-2
CDR3: CASSPWQVTGTYEQYF
DNA: TGTGCCAGCAGCCCGTGGCAAGTTACAGGTACCTACGAGCAGTACTTC

J: TRBJ2-1
size: .
D: TRBD2
V: TRBV30
CDR3: CAWSPGTSVSDEQFF
DNA: TGTGCCTGGAGTCCGGGGACTAGTGTTTCGGATGAGCAGTTCTTC

J: TRBJ2-7
size: .
D: .
V: TRBV9
CDR3: CASSGWDGYEQYF
DNA: TGTGCCAGCAGCGGATGGGACGGGTACGAGCAGTACTTC

J: TRBJ2-1
size: .
D: TRBD2
V: TRBV9
CDR3: CASSPGTSNHEQFF
DNA: TGTGCCAGCAGCCCCGGGACTAGTAACCATGAGCAGTTCTTC

J: TRBJ2-7
size: .
D: .
V: TRBV10-3
CDR3: CAISEPNYEQYF
DNA: TGTGCCATCAGTGAGCCCAACTACGAGCAGTACTTC

J: TRBJ1-1
size: .
D: .
V: TRBV28
CDR3: CASSFGSNTEAFF
DNA: TGTGCCAGCAGTTTTGGCTCAAACACTGAAGCTTTCTTT

J: TRBJ2-6
size: .
D: .
V: TRBV27
CDR3: CASSLGPGSGANVLTF
DNA: TGTGCCAGCAGTTTGGGCCCAGGGTCCGGGGCCAACGTCCTGACTTTC

J: TRBJ2-3
size: .
D: .
V: TRBV9
CDR3: CASSKETRADTQYF
DNA: TGTGCCAGCAGCAAGGAGACCCGTGCAGATACGCAGTATTTT

J: TRBJ1-2
size: .
D: .
V: TRBV9
CDR3: CASSGLFGPDPLYGYTF
DNA: TGTGCCAGCAGCGGGCTTTTCGGGCCAGACCCCCTTTATGGCTACACCTTC

J: TRBJ2-6
size: .
D: .
V: TRBV11-3
CDR3: CASSLSVGAGANVLTF
DNA: TGTGCCAGCAGCTTATCAGTGGGGGCTGGGGCCAACGTCCTGACTTTC

J: TRBJ2-7
size: few
D: TRBD1
V: TRBV10-3
CDR3: CAISPGQGAYEQYF
DNA: TGTGCCATCAGTCCGGGACAGGGGGCCTACGAGCAGTACTTC

J: TRBJ2-2
size: .
D: .
V: TRBV5-4
CDR3: CASSLEGPNTGELFF
DNA: TGTGCCAGCAGCTTGGAAGGTCCCAACACCGGGGAGCTGTTTTTT

J: TRBJ1-3
size: .
D: .
V: TRBV5-5
CDR3: CASSLAQFRAGLLSGNTIYF
DNA: TGTGCCAGCAGCTTGGCACAGTTTAGGGCAGGCCTGCTCTCTGGAAACACCATATATTTT

J: TRBJ1-2
size: .
D: TRBD1
V: TRBV7-9
CDR3: CASSLGDRDPNYGYTF
DNA: TGTGCCAGCAGCTTAGGGGACAGGGACCCTAACTATGGCTACACCTTC

J: TRBJ2-6
size: .
D: .
V: TRBV4-1
CDR3: CASSQAGLSGANVLTF
DNA: TGCGCCAGCAGCCAAGCCGGGCTCTCTGGGGCCAACGTCCTGACTTTC

J: TRBJ2-7
size: once
D: TRBD1
V: TRBV27
CDR3: CASQGQGYEQYF
DNA: TGTGCCAGCCAGGGACAGGGCTACGAGCAGTACTTC

J: TRBJ2-2
size: once
D: .
V: TRBV6-4
CDR3: CASSGTDTGELFF
DNA: TGTGCCAGCAGTGGGACGGACACCGGGGAGCTGTTTTTT

J: TRBJ2-1
size: .
D: .
V: TRBV7-8
CDR3: CASSGQSSYNEQFF
DNA: TGTGCCAGCAGCGGGCAGAGCTCCTACAATGAGCAGTTCTTC

J: TRBJ2-3
size: once
D: .
V: TRBV2
CDR3: CATFDPTGSTDTQYF
DNA: TGTGCCACCTTCGACCCGACGGGTAGCACAGATACGCAGTATTTT

J: TRBJ1-5
size: .
D: .
V: TRBV28
CDR3: CASSPVPSYGPSNQPQHF
DNA: TGTGCCAGCAGTCCGGTTCCCAGTTACGGACCTAGCAATCAGCCCCAGCATTTT

J: TRBJ1-5
size: once
D: .
V: TRBV28
CDR3: CASSRDSRPQHF
DNA: TGTGCCAGCTCTCGTGATTCCCGGCCCCAGCATTTT

J: TRBJ2-3
size: .
D: TRBD1
V: TRBV7-9
CDR3: CASSSTGASTDTQYF
DNA: TGTGCCAGCAGCTCAACAGGGGCCAGCACAGATACGCAGTATTTT